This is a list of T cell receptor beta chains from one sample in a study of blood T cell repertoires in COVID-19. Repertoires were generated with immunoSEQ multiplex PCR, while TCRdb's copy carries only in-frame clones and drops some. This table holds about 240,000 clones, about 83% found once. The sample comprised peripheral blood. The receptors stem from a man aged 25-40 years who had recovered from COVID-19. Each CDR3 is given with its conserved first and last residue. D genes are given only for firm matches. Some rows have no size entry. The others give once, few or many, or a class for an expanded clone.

DNA: TGTGCCAGCCGTAGACTAGCGGGGCGGGATGAGCAGTTCTTC
CDR3: CASRRLAGRDEQFF
J: TRBJ2-1
V: TRBV27
size: NA
D: TRBD2

DNA: TGTGCCAGCAGTTTATCGTATGAGCAGTTCTTC
CDR3: CASSLSYEQFF
J: TRBJ2-1
V: TRBV12-3/TRBV12-4
size: NA
D: NA

DNA: TGTGCCAGCAGTAGAACAGGGGGCTACCCACCCCTCCACTTT
CDR3: CASSRTGGYPPLHF
J: TRBJ1-6
V: TRBV2
size: NA
D: TRBD1

DNA: TGTGCCAGCAGTGAAGGACAGGGCGGGTTCTATGGCTACACCTTC
CDR3: CASSEGQGGFYGYTF
J: TRBJ1-2
V: TRBV6-1
size: few
D: TRBD1

DNA: TGTGCCATCTCCCGGGTAACTAACACTGAAGCTTTCTTT
CDR3: CAISRVTNTEAFF
J: TRBJ1-1
V: TRBV6-5
size: NA
D: NA

DNA: TGTGCCAGCAGCTTAGCCCTTCGGGTGCCCTACAATGAGCAGTTCTTC
CDR3: CASSLALRVPYNEQFF
J: TRBJ2-1
V: TRBV7-2
size: once
D: NA

DNA: TGTGCCAGCTCACCCCGGCCAAAGACAGGGCAAGAGACCCAGTACTTC
CDR3: CASSPRPKTGQETQYF
J: TRBJ2-5
V: TRBV18
size: NA
D: TRBD1

DNA: TGCAGCGTTGGGGGGCCCAATCAGCCCCAGCATTTT
CDR3: CSVGGPNQPQHF
J: TRBJ1-5
V: TRBV29-1
size: NA
D: NA

DNA: TGCGCCAGCAGCACCACGACAGGCCGCCCTACCGAGCAGTACTTC
CDR3: CASSTTTGRPTEQYF
J: TRBJ2-7
V: TRBV5-1
size: NA
D: NA

DNA: TGTGCCAGCTCCGATCGCGGGGGGCGTGGGGAGACCCAGTACTTC
CDR3: CASSDRGGRGETQYF
J: TRBJ2-5
V: TRBV19
size: once
D: TRBD2

DNA: TGTGCCAGCAGTGGGGCAGGGGGCGATGGGACTTCACCCCTCCACTTT
CDR3: CASSGAGGDGTSPLHF
J: TRBJ1-6
V: TRBV6-1
size: many
D: TRBD1

DNA: TGTGCCAGCAGCTTAGGGGGGGGCCCATACGAGCAGTACTTC
CDR3: CASSLGGGPYEQYF
J: TRBJ2-7
V: TRBV11-2
size: NA
D: NA

DNA: TGTGCCAGCGGCAGGGGGCTAGTCAATGAGCAGTTCTTC
CDR3: CASGRGLVNEQFF
J: TRBJ2-1
V: TRBV6-5
size: NA
D: TRBD1

DNA: TGTGCCAGCAGCCAAGATCGCGGGGGGTGGGAGACCCAGTACTTC
CDR3: CASSQDRGGWETQYF
J: TRBJ2-5
V: TRBV3-1/TRBV3-2
size: NA
D: TRBD2

DNA: TGTGCCAGCAGCAAAGGGACAGGGGTTGGTAATCAGCCCCAGCATTTT
CDR3: CASSKGTGVGNQPQHF
J: TRBJ1-5
V: TRBV5-5
size: once
D: TRBD1

DNA: TGCAGCGTTGACAGGGGTGGGTACAATGAGCAGTTCTTC
CDR3: CSVDRGGYNEQFF
J: TRBJ2-1
V: TRBV29-1
size: NA
D: NA

DNA: TGTGCCAGCAGGGATAGCGGGGGGCTGATCGGGGAGCTGTTTTTT
CDR3: CASRDSGGLIGELFF
J: TRBJ2-2
V: TRBV7-2
size: NA
D: TRBD2

DNA: TGTGCCAGCAGCGACAGGGGTTCTCATGGCTACACCTTC
CDR3: CASSDRGSHGYTF
J: TRBJ1-2
V: TRBV5-5
size: NA
D: TRBD1

DNA: TGTGCCACCGCCCGGGACAGGGCATCCTACGAGCAGTACTTC
CDR3: CATARDRASYEQYF
J: TRBJ2-7
V: TRBV6-6
size: NA
D: TRBD1

DNA: TGTGCCAGCTCACCATGGTCAACAGGCGGGGAATCACAGTTCTTC
CDR3: CASSPWSTGGESQFF
J: TRBJ2-1
V: TRBV18
size: NA
D: NA

DNA: TGCAGTGCTAGTCTCAGGGCTCGCGGTACTGAAGCTTTCTTT
CDR3: CSASLRARGTEAFF
J: TRBJ1-1
V: TRBV20-1
size: few
D: NA

DNA: TGCGCCAGCAGCCGGGGCCAGGGGGGCTACGAGCAGTACTTC
CDR3: CASSRGQGGYEQYF
J: TRBJ2-7
V: TRBV4-1
size: few
D: NA

DNA: TGTGCCAGCAGTTTCTTGGCAGGGCCGAATCAGCCCCAGCATTTT
CDR3: CASSFLAGPNQPQHF
J: TRBJ1-5
V: TRBV2
size: NA
D: NA

DNA: TGCGCCAGCAGCACCGGCGGACAGGGGGGGAATGGCTACACCTTC
CDR3: CASSTGGQGGNGYTF
J: TRBJ1-2
V: TRBV5-1
size: NA
D: TRBD1

DNA: TGTGCCAGTAGTAGAGCGCCGGGACAGGGGAATTCACCCCTCCACTTT
CDR3: CASSRAPGQGNSPLHF
J: TRBJ1-6
V: TRBV19
size: NA
D: TRBD1

DNA: TGTGCCAGTACTACTAGCGGGGCCACAGATACGCAGTATTTT
CDR3: CASTTSGATDTQYF
J: TRBJ2-3
V: TRBV19
size: NA
D: TRBD2

DNA: TGTGCCAGCTGCTTAATGCAGGGGCAAAAAGCTTTCTTT
CDR3: CASCLMQGQKAFF
J: TRBJ1-1
V: TRBV2
size: NA
D: NA

DNA: TGTGCCAGCAGTGATGCCCAGGGGTACACCGGGGAGCTGTTTTTT
CDR3: CASSDAQGYTGELFF
J: TRBJ2-2
V: TRBV25-1
size: NA
D: NA

DNA: TGCGCCAGCAGCTTGCTCCTCCAAGAGACCCAGTACTTC
CDR3: CASSLLLQETQYF
J: TRBJ2-5
V: TRBV5-1
size: NA
D: NA